This TCR beta chain was found in a study of T cell responses to AZD1222 COVID-19 vaccine. Study-wide findings and caveats: Scientists sampled the repertoires only once the peak T cell response had passed.

Repertoires were generated with immunoSEQ multiplex PCR, while TCRdb's copy carries only in-frame clones and drops some. The sample contains 150,000 or so clones, 91% of which appear only once. The CDR3 spans 13 residues. Germline loops: CDR1 SGDLS, CDR2 YYNGEE. Trimming stripped 1 base from V and 0 bases from J, with 2 bases between. In regard to this clone: The target antigen is unknown.

This sequence joins TRBV9 and TRBJ1-5; D remains unclear. Sequencing used peripheral blood, obtained 28 days after the second AZD1222 dose. This clonotype originated in an adult who received the AZD1222 COVID-19 vaccine. CDR3: CASSVYSNQPQHF. CDR3 in DNA: TGTGCCAGCAGCGTATATAGCAATCAGCCCCAGCATTTT.